Described below is a single T cell receptor beta chain sequence and its context. The antigen is unknown. These data come from a study of CD8+ T cells in alopecia areata. Points from the study as a whole: Among patients, TCR sharing was less clear than in mice, a difference possibly due in part to HLA diversity in the patient population.

In alopecia areata patients, both lesional scalp punch biopsies and peripheral blood were collected. Sorting of PBMCs yielded the CD4+ and CD8+ T cells. Isolated RNA was reverse transcribed into cDNA used as the sequencing template. Measured with immunoSEQ multiplex PCR; TCRdb has only the in-frame clones, and not every one. The sample lists under 300,000 clones; 67% were seen once. Trimming left V 3 bases short and J 3 bases short, with 8 bases between. The CDR3 length is 12 residues. Germline values: CDR1 GTSNPN, CDR2 SVGIG (reference sequence). The origin of this receptor is a human donor with alopecia areata. This specimen consisted of CD4+ T cells sorted from blood, obtained at week 0. The chain uses TRBV30 and TRBJ2-5; D not resolved. CDR3 sequence: CAWSEREETQYF. The CDR3 bases are TGTGCCTGGAGCGAACGGGAAGAGACCCAGTACTTC.